The 12 T cell receptor beta chains listed next were all sequenced from one sample in a study of T cell responses to AZD1222 COVID-19 vaccine (TCRdb year 2021). The library was prepared using the immunoSEQ multiplex PCR assay. Here the immuneACCESS table is served through TCRdb, limited to in-frame sequences with V and J called. Missing clones are a known gap in these copies; in checked studies unresolved V genes cover under half, and the rest lacks a known reason. The sample contains 99,000 or so clones, around 80% of them found a single time. The top ten clonotypes cover 5% of the sample. The sample's time point, from its label and the paper: baseline before first vaccination. Specimen: peripheral blood, collected on day 0 of AZD1222 vaccination. These receptors originate from an adult in good health.

The chain uses TRBV25-1 and TRBJ2-4; D is possibly TRBD1 or TRBD2 (6 bases each). Trimming removed 4 bases at V and 15 bases at J, with 19 bases between. The V gene's germline CDR1 is MGHDK and CDR2 SYGVNS. The CDR3 runs to 13 residues. CDR3 sequence reads: CASSVLGGRRWYF. The CDR3 nucleotides read TGTGCCAGCAGTGTCCTCGGGGGCCGGAGGTGGTACTTC.

The chain recombines TRBV2 with TRBJ2-5; D gene uncertain. The CDR3 consists of 12 residues. The V gene lost 3 bases and the J gene lost 5 bases, with 7 bases spanning the gap. CDR1 SNHLY and CDR2 FYNNEI come from the germline V gene. The CDR3 spells CASSEFVETQYF. As DNA, the CDR3 is TGTGCCAGCAGTGAGTTCGTTGAGACCCAGTACTTC. Filled out from reference TRBV2 and TRBJ2-5, the complete variable domain reads EPEVTQTPSHQVTQMGQEVILRCVPISNHLYFYWYRQILGQKVEFLVSFYNNEISEKSEIFDDQFSVERPDGSNFTLKIRSTKLEDSAMYFCASSEFVETQYFGPGTRLLVL.

The genes are TRBV7-8 and TRBJ1-1; no clear D. CDR1 is SGHVS, CDR2 FQNEAQ, per germline. There are 17 residues in the CDR3. V lost 5 bases, J lost 3 bases, and 22 bases lay in between. Here the CDR3 reads CASSPTPGRIGDTEAFF. The CDR3 DNA follows: TGTGCCAGCAGCCCGACCCCCGGGCGGATTGGAGACACTGAAGCTTTCTTT.

V usage is TRBV6-5 and J usage is TRBJ2-1; D is unresolved. Per germline, CDR1 MNHEY and CDR2 SVGAGI. This CDR3 contains 14 residues. Trimming took 5 bases from V and 1 from J, leaving 9 bases between them. CDR3 sequence: CASSTLWSYNEQFF. CDR3 in DNA: TGTGCCAGCAGTACGCTTTGGTCCTACAATGAGCAGTTCTTC.

J is TRBJ1-6 and V is TRBV7-2, with a weak D call TRBD1 (5 bases). Germline CDR1 and CDR2: SGHTA and FQGNSA. The CDR3 is made up of 17 amino acids. V was pared by 1 base and J by 10 bases, with 20 bases between. This CDR3 reads CASSLVSRGRVQSPLHF. The CDR3 bases are TGTGCCAGCAGCTTAGTGTCCCGGGGCAGGGTACAGTCACCCCTCCACTTT.

The chain links TRBV9 to TRBJ2-7; no clear D. Germline-derived CDR1 and CDR2 are SGDLS and YYNGEE. The CDR3 consists of 16 residues. The ends were cut back, 4 bases at V and 0 bases at J, with 17 bases in the middle. The CDR3 spells CASSPTTGAFSYEQYF. The CDR3 DNA reads as TGTGCCAGCAGCCCAACCACCGGCGCCTTCTCCTACGAGCAGTACTTC.

This clone was recorded a few times. The chain is built from TRBV11-3 and TRBJ1-1, with D possibly being TRBD1 (6 bases). The germline V and J ends were trimmed by 10 bases and 2 bases, with 14 bases remaining between them. The CDR3 runs 13 residues. The germline V gene encodes CDR1 SGHNT and CDR2 YENEEA. CDR3 sequence reads: CATAGDKNTEAFF. The DNA of the CDR3 is TGTGCCACCGCAGGGGACAAAAACACTGAAGCTTTCTTT.

V usage is TRBV5-1 and J usage is TRBJ1-1; D unresolved. V was shortened by 0 bases and J by 0 bases, with 3 bases between the two germline ends. Germline-derived CDR1 and CDR2 are SGHRS and YFSETQ. The CDR3 loop spans 13 amino acids. This CDR3 is CASSLGMNTEAFF. DNA for the CDR3: TGCGCCAGCAGCTTGGGGATGAACACTGAAGCTTTCTTT.

The chain joins TRBV7-2 to TRBJ2-7; D not certain. This CDR3 is 13 amino acids long. Looked up from germline, CDR1 is SGHTA and CDR2 is FQGNSA. V was cut by 3 bases and J by 5 bases, with 11 bases left in between. Here the CDR3 DNA reads TGTGCCAGCAGCTTTTCCCCGGGCGACGAGCAGTACTTC. It specifies CASSFSPGDEQYF.

This clone was seen a few times. This sequence joins TRBV11-2 and TRBJ2-3; D is possibly TRBD1 (6 bases). The CDR3 is 15 amino acids. V gave up 2 bases and J gave up 1 base, with 10 bases separating them. CDR1 is SGHAT and CDR2 is FQNNGV in the germline V gene. The CDR3 nucleotides are TGTGCCAGCAGCTTATGGGGGCGAGGCACAGATACGCAGTATTTT. It is translated as CASSLWGRGTDTQYF.

The rearrangement links TRBV19 to TRBJ2-5; 11 bases match TRBD2. Trimming took 5 bases from V and 2 from J; bases not matched to a gene: 1. Germline V CDR1 and CDR2: LNHDA, SQIVND (reference sequence). This CDR3 has 14 amino acids. CDR3: CASSSSGGQETQYF. As DNA, the CDR3 is TGTGCCAGTAGTTCTAGCGGGGGGCAAGAGACCCAGTACTTC.

The J gene is TRBJ1-2, the V gene TRBV7-8, with D unresolved. V was pared by 3 bases and J by 5 bases, with 7 bases between. CDR1 and CDR2 from the germline V gene are SGHVS and FQNEAQ. This CDR3 is built from 12 residues. CDR3 sequence (DNA): TGTGCCAGCAGCTTGGGGTCTTATGGCTACACCTTC. Translated, it gives CASSLGSYGYTF.